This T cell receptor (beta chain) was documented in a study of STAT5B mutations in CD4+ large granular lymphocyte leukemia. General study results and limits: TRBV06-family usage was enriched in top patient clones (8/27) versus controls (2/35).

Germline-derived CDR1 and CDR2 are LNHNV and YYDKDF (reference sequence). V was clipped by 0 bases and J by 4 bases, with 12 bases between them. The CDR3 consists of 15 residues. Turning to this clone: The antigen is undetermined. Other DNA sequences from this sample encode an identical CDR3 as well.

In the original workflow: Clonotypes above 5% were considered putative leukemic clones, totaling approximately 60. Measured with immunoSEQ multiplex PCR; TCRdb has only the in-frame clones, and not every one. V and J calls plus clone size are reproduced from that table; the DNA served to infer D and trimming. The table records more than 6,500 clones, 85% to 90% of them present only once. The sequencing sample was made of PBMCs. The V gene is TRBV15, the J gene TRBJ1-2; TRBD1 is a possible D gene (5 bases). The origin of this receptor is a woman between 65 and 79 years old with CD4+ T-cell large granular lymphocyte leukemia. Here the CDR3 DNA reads TGTGCCACCAGCAGAGATACTCAGGGAAGCTATGGCTACACCTTC. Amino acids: CATSRDTQGSYGYTF.